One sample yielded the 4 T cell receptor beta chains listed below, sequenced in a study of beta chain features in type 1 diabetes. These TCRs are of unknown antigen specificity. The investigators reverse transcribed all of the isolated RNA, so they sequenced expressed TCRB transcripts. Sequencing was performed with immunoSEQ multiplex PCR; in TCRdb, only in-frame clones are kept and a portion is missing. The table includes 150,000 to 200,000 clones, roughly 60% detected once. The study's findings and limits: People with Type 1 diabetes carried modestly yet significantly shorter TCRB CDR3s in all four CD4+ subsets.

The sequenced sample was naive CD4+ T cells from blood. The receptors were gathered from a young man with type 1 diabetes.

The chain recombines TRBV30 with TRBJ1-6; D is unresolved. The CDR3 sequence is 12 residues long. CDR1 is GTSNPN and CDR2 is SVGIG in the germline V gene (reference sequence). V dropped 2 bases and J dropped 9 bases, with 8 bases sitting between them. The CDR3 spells CAWSPSPSPLHF. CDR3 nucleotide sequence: TGTGCCTGGAGTCCGAGTCCTTCACCCCTCCACTTT.

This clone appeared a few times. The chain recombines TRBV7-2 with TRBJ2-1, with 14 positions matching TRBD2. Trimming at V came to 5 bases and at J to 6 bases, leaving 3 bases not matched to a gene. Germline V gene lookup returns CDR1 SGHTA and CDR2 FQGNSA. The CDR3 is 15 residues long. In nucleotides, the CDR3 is TGTGCCAGCAGCCGGACTAGCGGGGGGTTCAATGAGCAGTTCTTC. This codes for CASSRTSGGFNEQFF.

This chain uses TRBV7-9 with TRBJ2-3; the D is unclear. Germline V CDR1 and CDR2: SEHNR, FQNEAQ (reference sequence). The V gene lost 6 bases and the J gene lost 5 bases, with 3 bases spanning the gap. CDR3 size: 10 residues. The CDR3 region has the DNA TGTGCCAGCAGAGGAGATACGCAGTATTTT. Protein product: CASRGDTQYF.

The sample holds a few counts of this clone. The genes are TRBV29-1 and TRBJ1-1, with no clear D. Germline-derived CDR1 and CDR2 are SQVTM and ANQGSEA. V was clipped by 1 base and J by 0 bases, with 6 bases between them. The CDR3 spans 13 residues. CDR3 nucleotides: TGCAGCGTTGAAGGGTTTCTGAACACTGAAGCTTTCTTT. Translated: CSVEGFLNTEAFF.